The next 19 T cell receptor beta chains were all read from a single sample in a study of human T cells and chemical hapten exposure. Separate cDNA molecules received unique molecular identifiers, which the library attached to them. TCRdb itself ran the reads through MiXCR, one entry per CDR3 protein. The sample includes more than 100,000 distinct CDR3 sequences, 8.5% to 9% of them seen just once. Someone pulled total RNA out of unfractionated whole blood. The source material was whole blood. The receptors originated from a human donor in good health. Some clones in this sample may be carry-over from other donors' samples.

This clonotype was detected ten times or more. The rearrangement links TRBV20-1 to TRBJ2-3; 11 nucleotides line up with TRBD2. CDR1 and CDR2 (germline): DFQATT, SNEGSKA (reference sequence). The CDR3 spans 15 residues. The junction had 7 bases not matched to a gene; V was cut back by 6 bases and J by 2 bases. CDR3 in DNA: TGCAGTGCGTCTAGCGGGGGGCGGTACACAGATACGCAGTATTTT. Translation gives CSASSGGRYTDTQYF.

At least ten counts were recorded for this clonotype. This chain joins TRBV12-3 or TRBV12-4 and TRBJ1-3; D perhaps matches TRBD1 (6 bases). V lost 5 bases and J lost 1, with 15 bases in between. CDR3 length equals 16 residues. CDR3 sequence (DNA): TGTGCCAGCAGTCTACGTGGGGGCTGGTCTGGAAACACCATATATTTT. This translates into CASSLRGGWSGNTIYF.

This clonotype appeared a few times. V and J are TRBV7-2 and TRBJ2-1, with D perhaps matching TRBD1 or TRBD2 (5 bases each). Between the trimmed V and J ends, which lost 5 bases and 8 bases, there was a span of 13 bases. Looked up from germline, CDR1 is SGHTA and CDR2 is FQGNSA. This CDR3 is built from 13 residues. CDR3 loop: CASSVGTVHEQFF. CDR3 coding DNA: TGTGCCAGCAGCGTGGGGACGGTGCATGAGCAGTTCTTC.

CDR3 sequence reads: CASSPELIGGFSYEQYF. The CDR3 coding sequence is TGTGCCAGCTCACCAGAATTAATAGGGGGATTCTCCTACGAGCAGTACTTC. J is TRBJ2-7 and V is TRBV18; maybe TRBD1 (6 bases). The V and J ends lost 2 bases and 0 bases respectively, with 17 bases between them. This CDR3 comprises 17 residues. Germline V gives CDR1 KGHSH, CDR2 LQKENI.

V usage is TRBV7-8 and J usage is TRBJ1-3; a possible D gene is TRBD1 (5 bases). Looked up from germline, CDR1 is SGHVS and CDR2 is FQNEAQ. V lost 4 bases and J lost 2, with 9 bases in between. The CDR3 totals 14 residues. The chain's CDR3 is CASSSQGPGNTIYF. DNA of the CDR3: TGTGCCAGCAGCTCTCAGGGACCTGGAAACACCATATATTTT. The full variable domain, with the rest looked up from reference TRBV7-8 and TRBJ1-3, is GAGVSQSPRYKVAKRGQDVALRCDPISGHVSLFWYQQALGQGPEFLTYFQNEAQLDKSGLPSDRFFAERPEGSVSTLKIQRTQQEDSAVYLCASSSQGPGNTIYFGEGSWLTVV.

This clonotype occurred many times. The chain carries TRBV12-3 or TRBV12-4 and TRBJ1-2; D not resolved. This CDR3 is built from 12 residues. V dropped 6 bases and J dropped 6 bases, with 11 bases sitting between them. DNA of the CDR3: TGTGCCAGCAGGTTTAGGAAGAATGGCTACACCTTC. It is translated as CASRFRKNGYTF.

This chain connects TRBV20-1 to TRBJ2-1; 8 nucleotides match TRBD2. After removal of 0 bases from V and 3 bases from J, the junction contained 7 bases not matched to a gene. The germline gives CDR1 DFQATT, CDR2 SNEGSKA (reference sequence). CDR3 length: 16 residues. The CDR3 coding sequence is TGCAGTGCTAGAGATTCCGCGGGGGGAATCTACAATGAGCAGTTCTTC. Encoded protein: CSARDSAGGIYNEQFF.

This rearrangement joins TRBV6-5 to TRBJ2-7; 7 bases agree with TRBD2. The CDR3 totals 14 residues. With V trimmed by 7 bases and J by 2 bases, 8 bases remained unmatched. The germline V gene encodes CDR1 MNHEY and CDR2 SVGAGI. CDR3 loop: CASMRAGLPYEQYF. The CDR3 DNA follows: TGTGCCAGCATGAGAGCGGGACTACCCTACGAGCAGTACTTC.

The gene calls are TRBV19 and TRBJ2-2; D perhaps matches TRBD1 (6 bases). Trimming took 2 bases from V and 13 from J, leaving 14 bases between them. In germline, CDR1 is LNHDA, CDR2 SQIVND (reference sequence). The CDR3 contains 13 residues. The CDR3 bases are TGTGCCAGTAGTATATCCCAGGGGCGCGGGCTGTTTTTT. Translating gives CASSISQGRGLFF.

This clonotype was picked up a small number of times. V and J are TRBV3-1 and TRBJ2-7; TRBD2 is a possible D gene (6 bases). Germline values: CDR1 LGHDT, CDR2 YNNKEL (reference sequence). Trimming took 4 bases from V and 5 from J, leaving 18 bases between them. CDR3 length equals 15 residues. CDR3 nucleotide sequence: TGTGCCAGCAGCCCCCCGGCGTTCGGCGGGAACGAGCAGTACTTC. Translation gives CASSPPAFGGNEQYF.

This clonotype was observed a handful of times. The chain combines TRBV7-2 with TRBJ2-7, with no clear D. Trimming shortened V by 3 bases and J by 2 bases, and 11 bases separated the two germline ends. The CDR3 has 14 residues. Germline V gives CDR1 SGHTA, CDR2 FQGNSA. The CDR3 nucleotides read TGTGCCAGCAGCTTCACCCTAGGGCCCTACGAGCAGTACTTC. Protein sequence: CASSFTLGPYEQYF. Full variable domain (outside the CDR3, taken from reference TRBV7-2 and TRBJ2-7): GAGVSQSPSNKVTEKGKDVELRCDPISGHTALYWYRQSLGQGLEFLIYFQGNSAPDKSGLPSDRFSAERTGGSVSTLTIQRTQQEDSAVYLCASSFTLGPYEQYFGPGTRLTVT.

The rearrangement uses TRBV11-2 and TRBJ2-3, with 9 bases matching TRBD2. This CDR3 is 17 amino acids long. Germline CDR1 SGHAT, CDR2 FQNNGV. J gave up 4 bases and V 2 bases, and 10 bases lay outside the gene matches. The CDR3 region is CASSLTLAGMVPDTQYF. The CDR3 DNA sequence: TGTGCCAGCAGCTTAACCCTAGCGGGGATGGTCCCAGATACGCAGTATTTT. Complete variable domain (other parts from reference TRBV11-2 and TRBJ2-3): EAGVAQSPRYKIIEKRQSVAFWCNPISGHATLYWYQQILGQGPKLLIQFQNNGVVDDSQLPKDRFSAERLKGVDSTLKIQPAKLEDSAVYLCASSLTLAGMVPDTQYFGPGTRLTVL.

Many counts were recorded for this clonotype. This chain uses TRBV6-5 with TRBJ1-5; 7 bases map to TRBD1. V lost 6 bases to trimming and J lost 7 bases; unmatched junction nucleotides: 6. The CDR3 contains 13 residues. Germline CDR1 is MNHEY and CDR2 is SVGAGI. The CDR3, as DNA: TGTGCCAGCAGGCAGGGGGTGGAGCAGCCCCAGCATTTT. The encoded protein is CASRQGVEQPQHF.

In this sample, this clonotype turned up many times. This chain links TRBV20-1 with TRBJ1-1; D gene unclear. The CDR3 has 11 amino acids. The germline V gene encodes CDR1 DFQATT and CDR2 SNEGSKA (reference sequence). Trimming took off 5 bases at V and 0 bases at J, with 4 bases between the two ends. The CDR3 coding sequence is TGCAGTGCTTTAATGAACACTGAAGCTTTCTTT. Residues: CSALMNTEAFF.

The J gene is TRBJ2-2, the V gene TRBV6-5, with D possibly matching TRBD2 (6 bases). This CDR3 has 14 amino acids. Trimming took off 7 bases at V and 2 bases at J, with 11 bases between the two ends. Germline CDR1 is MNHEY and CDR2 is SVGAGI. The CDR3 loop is CASTLGGNTGELFF. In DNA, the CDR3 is TGTGCCAGCACCTTGGGGGGAAACACCGGGGAGCTGTTTTTT.

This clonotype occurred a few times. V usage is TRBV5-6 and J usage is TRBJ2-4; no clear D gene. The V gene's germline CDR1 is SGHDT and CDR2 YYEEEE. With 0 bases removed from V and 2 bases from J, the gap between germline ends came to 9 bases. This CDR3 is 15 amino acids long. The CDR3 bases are TGTGCCAGCAGCTTGGTGGGTTTGACCAAAAACATTCAGTACTTC. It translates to CASSLVGLTKNIQYF.

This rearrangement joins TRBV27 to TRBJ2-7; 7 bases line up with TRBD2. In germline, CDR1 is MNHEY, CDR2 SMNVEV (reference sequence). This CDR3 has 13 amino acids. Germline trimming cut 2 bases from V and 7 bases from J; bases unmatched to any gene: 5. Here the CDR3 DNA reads TGTGCCAGCAGTTTAGGGGGAGGGTGGGAGCAGTACTTC. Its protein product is CASSLGGGWEQYF.

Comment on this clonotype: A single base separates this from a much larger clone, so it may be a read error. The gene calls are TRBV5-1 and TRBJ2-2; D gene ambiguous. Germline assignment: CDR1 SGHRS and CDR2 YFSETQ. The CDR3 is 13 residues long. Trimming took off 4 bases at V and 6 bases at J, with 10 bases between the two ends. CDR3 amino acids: CASSMVEAGELFF. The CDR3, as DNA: TGCGCCAGCAGCATGGTGGAAGCCGGGGAGCTGTTTTTT.

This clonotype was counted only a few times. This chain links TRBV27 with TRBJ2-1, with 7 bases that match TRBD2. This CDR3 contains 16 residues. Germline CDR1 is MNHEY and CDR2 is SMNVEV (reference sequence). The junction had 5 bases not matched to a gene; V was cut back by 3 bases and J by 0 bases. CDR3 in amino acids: CASSLSGTPSYNEQFF. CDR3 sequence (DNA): TGTGCCAGCAGTTTGAGCGGGACCCCCTCCTACAATGAGCAGTTCTTC.